One T cell receptor beta chain is described in this entry. These data are taken from a study of blood T cell repertoires in COVID-19. Whole-study context: Nucleic acid was either cDNA or gDNA, and it came from T cells, B-cell-depleted T cells, or PBMCs.

Using immunoSEQ multiplex PCR, the repertoire was profiled, and TCRdb retains in-frame clones only, with some absent. This table holds 60,000 to 75,000 clones, 79% found once. Sample: peripheral blood. This receptor was taken from a man aged 60 to 75 with active or convalescent COVID-19.

This CDR3 reads CASSYVTRGLDYGYTF. In DNA form, the CDR3 reads TGTGCCAGCAGTTACGTAACGCGGGGGTTGGATTATGGCTACACCTTC. The J gene is TRBJ1-2, the V gene TRBV6-5, with D possibly matching TRBD1 (5 bases). The CDR3 loop spans 16 amino acids. The germline V and J ends were trimmed by 2 bases and 5 bases, with 18 bases remaining between them. Germline CDR1 MNHEY, CDR2 SVGAGI.